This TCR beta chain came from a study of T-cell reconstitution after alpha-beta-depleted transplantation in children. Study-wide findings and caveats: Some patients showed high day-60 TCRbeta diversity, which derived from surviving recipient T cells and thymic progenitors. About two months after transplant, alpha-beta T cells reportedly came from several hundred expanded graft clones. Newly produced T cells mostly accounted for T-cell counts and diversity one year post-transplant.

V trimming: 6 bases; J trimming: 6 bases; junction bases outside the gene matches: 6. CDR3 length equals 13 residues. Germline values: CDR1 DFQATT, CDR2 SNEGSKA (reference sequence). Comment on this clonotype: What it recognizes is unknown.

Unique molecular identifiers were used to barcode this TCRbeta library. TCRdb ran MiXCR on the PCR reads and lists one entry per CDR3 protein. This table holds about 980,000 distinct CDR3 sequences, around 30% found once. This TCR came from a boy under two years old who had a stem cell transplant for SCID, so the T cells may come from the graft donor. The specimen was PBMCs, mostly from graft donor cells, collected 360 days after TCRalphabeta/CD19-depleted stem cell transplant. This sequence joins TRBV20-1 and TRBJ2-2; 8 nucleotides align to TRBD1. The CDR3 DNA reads TGCAGTGCGAGGACAGGGACCTCCGGGGAGCTGTTTTTT. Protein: CSARTGTSGELFF.